The 25 T cell receptor beta chains presented below share a single source sample, sequenced in a study of shared clonotypes between healthy human individuals. Assay: immunoSEQ multiplex PCR; the TCRdb copy retains only in-frame clones and omits some. The table includes some 1.1 million clones, 60% to 85% detected once. Material for sequencing was memory CD4+ T cells from PBMCs. Subset of the sample: CD45RA-negative fraction. Receptor source: a young man in good health. Some clones in this sample may be carry-over from other donors' samples.

V usage is TRBV28 and J usage is TRBJ2-5, with a tentative D call TRBD2 (6 bases). This CDR3 spans 15 amino acids. V was pared by 5 bases and J by 4 bases, with 17 bases between. CDR1 and CDR2 from the germline V gene are MDHEN and SYDVKM. The chain's CDR3 is CASSRGGPVIETQYF. CDR3 DNA sequence: TGTGCCAGCAGTCGCGGAGGGCCGGTTATAGAGACCCAGTACTTC. Combining the CDR3 with reference TRBV28 and TRBJ2-5 gives the whole variable domain DVKVTQSSRYLVKRTGEKVFLECVQDMDHENMFWYRQDPGLGLRLIYFSYDVKMKEKGDIPEGYSVSREKKERFSLILESASTNQTSMYLCASSRGGPVIETQYFGPGTRLLVL.

The chain recombines TRBV9 with TRBJ2-1, with D hard to call. The CDR3 contains 14 residues. The V and J ends lost 3 bases and 6 bases respectively, with 13 bases between them. Looked up from germline, CDR1 is SGDLS and CDR2 is YYNGEE. In nucleotides, the CDR3 is TGTGCCAGCAGCGCTAGTGGCTTTTCCAATGAGCAGTTCTTC. Translation gives CASSASGFSNEQFF.

In the case of this clone: Within the sample, other DNA sequences also encode this same CDR3. The V and J genes are TRBV28 and TRBJ1-3; D uncertain. Germline CDR1 is MDHEN and CDR2 is SYDVKM. V lost 7 bases, J lost 0 bases, and 4 bases lay in between. The CDR3 runs 12 residues. CDR3 loop: CASKSSGNTIYF. The CDR3 DNA is TGTGCCAGCAAATCCTCTGGAAACACCATATATTTT.

J is TRBJ1-5 and V is TRBV2; D remains ambiguous. V was cut by 7 bases and J by 4 bases, with 14 bases left in between. The CDR3 extends over 14 amino acids. Germline CDR1 and CDR2: SNHLY and FYNNEI. The CDR3 spells CASTGPLRNQPQHF. In DNA form, the CDR3 reads TGTGCCAGCACCGGACCCCTACGGAATCAGCCCCAGCATTTT.

This clone was recorded a few times. The CDR3 sequence is CASSPSGKVRTDTQYF. CDR3 nucleotides: TGTGCCAGCAGCCCCAGCGGGAAAGTGAGAACAGATACGCAGTATTTT. The gene calls are TRBV7-8 and TRBJ2-3, with TRBD2 matching over 7 bases. The V segment lost 5 bases and the J segment 3 bases; nucleotides outside the gene matches: 11. The CDR3 spans 16 residues. The germline V gene has CDR1 SGHVS and CDR2 FQNEAQ.

This clone was observed a single time. This chain's CDR3 is CASSPFGGGGYEQYF. As DNA, the CDR3 is TGTGCCAGCAGCCCCTTTGGGGGAGGAGGGTACGAGCAGTACTTC. J is TRBJ2-7 and V is TRBV5-4; TRBD2 might be the D (6 bases). V was pared by 4 bases and J by 4 bases, with 18 bases between. Per the germline V gene, CDR1 is SGHNT and CDR2 is YYREEE (reference sequence). The CDR3 sequence is 15 residues long.

This chain connects TRBV30 to TRBJ2-7, with a weak D call TRBD2 (6 bases). The ends were cut back, 4 bases at V and 4 bases at J, with 14 bases in the middle. From germline, CDR1 is GTSNPN and CDR2 SVGIG (reference sequence). CDR3 length: 13 amino acids. CDR3 sequence (DNA): TGTGCCTGGAAGGGCGCGGGAACTTACGAGCAGTACTTC. It translates to CAWKGAGTYEQYF.

A note on this clone: Other DNA sequences in the sample encode the same CDR3. The chain couples TRBV5-1 to TRBJ1-3; 10 bases line up with TRBD1. Germline CDR1 reads SGHRS; CDR2 reads YFSETQ. The trim removed 0 bases at V and 4 bases at J, leaving 1 base unmatched. This CDR3 region has 15 residues. CDR3: CASSLEGQGGNTIYF. In DNA, the CDR3 is TGCGCCAGCAGCTTGGAGGGACAGGGGGGAAACACCATATATTTT.

The chain combines TRBV29-1 with TRBJ2-3, with D possibly called TRBD1 or TRBD2 (5 bases each). This CDR3 is 14 amino acids long. Per germline, CDR1 SQVTM and CDR2 ANQGSEA. V lost 7 bases and J lost 0, with 14 bases in between. Here the CDR3 DNA reads TGCAGCGCCCGGGGCTCTCTAAGCACAGATACGCAGTATTTT. This codes for CSARGSLSTDTQYF.

This chain uses TRBV27 with TRBJ2-5; D call uncertain. The CDR3 loop spans 15 amino acids. Germline V gene lookup returns CDR1 MNHEY and CDR2 SMNVEV (reference sequence). V lost 0 bases and J 5 bases, leaving 13 bases between the germline ends. CDR3 residues: CASSLSVDGVETQYF. CDR3 nucleotides: TGTGCCAGCAGTTTATCGGTGGACGGCGTGGAGACCCAGTACTTC.

The chain joins TRBV2 to TRBJ2-7; 16 bases line up with TRBD2. The CDR3 is 14 amino acids. The V gene's germline CDR1 is SNHLY and CDR2 FYNNEI. V trimming: 6 bases; J trimming: 9 bases; junction bases outside the gene matches: 5. Here the CDR3 reads CASRGTSGRARQYF. Written as DNA, the CDR3 is TGTGCCAGCAGGGGGACTAGCGGGAGGGCCCGGCAGTACTTC.

This clone was counted a few times. J is TRBJ1-5 and V is TRBV16; possible D gene TRBD1, 6 bases. Germline CDR1 and CDR2: KGHSY and FQNENV. Trimming removed 1 base at V and 4 bases at J, with 17 bases between. This CDR3 is 17 amino acids long. The CDR3 loop reads CASSQWGYAQGNQPQHF. The CDR3 DNA reads TGTGCCAGCAGCCAATGGGGGTATGCACAGGGAAATCAGCCCCAGCATTTT.

The rearrangement uses TRBV9 and TRBJ2-5; 10 bases agree with TRBD2. CDR3 size: 16 residues. Germline V gives CDR1 SGDLS, CDR2 YYNGEE. Germline trimming cut 3 bases from V and 9 bases from J; bases unmatched to any gene: 14. CDR3 loop: CASSETGTSAVTAQYF. The CDR3, as DNA: TGTGCCAGCAGCGAGACCGGGACTAGCGCGGTCACGGCCCAGTACTTC.

The rearrangement uses TRBV5-3 and TRBJ2-1; 11 bases match TRBD2. TRBV5-3 is flagged as an ORF with uncertain function. Trimming at V came to 8 bases and at J to 6 bases, leaving 10 bases not matched to a gene. The CDR3 spans 15 residues. In DNA form, the CDR3 reads TGTGCCAGCAGCAAGCCCGGGACTAGCGGCAATGAGCAGTTCTTC. It specifies CASSKPGTSGNEQFF.

The chain links TRBV7-3 to TRBJ2-5; D not resolved. The DNA end lines up better with TRBJ2-7; the J call may be wrong. CDR1 and CDR2 from the germline V gene are SGHTA and FQGTGA. There are 15 residues in the CDR3. The CDR3 here is CASSLESGEAYEQYF. The DNA for the CDR3 is TGTGCCAGCAGCTTAGAATCAGGAGAGGCCTACGAGCAGTACTTC.

About this clone: This may come from a read error, since a much larger clone is one base off. The chain combines TRBV7-2 with TRBJ1-1; no firm D call. The CDR3 runs 13 residues. Germline values: CDR1 SGHTA, CDR2 FQGNSA. The CDR3: CACSLTGKTEAFF. CDR3 DNA: TGTGCCTGCAGCCTTACGGGGAAAACTGAAGCTTTCTTT. The full variable domain, in which reference TRBV7-2 and TRBJ1-1 provide the parts outside the CDR3, is GAGVSQSPSNKVTEKGKDVELRCDPISGHTALYWYRQSLGQGLEFLIYFQGNSAPDKSGLPSDRFSAERTGGSVSTLTIQRTQQEDSAVYLCACSLTGKTEAFFGQGTRLTVV.

V gene TRBV28 combines with J gene TRBJ1-4, with a possible D match to TRBD1 (6 bases). Germline CDR1 is MDHEN and CDR2 is SYDVKM. Trimming took off 5 bases at V and 0 bases at J, with 10 bases between the two ends. The CDR3 loop spans 15 amino acids. CDR3 nucleotides: TGTGCCAGCAGTGAGGGGGATGCAACTAATGAAAAACTGTTTTTT. Its protein is CASSEGDATNEKLFF. Complete variable domain (other parts from reference TRBV28 and TRBJ1-4): DVKVTQSSRYLVKRTGEKVFLECVQDMDHENMFWYRQDPGLGLRLIYFSYDVKMKEKGDIPEGYSVSREKKERFSLILESASTNQTSMYLCASSEGDATNEKLFFGSGTQLSVL.

This clone has a count of ten or more. The chain joins TRBV10-2 to TRBJ2-7; D gene ambiguous. CDR1 WSHSY and CDR2 SAAADI come from the germline V gene. The CDR3 has 15 residues. Trimming stripped 3 bases from V and 3 bases from J, with 15 bases between. The CDR3 loop reads CASSEPGLIHYEQYF. The DNA for the CDR3 is TGCGCCAGCAGTGAACCGGGTCTTATTCACTACGAGCAGTACTTC.

This clone was detected a few times. In the same sample, other DNA sequences code for this CDR3. The genes are TRBV4-2 and TRBJ2-3; D might be TRBD1 or TRBD2, each matching 6 bases. The CDR3 is made up of 16 amino acids. Looked up from germline, CDR1 is LGHNA and CDR2 is YNFKEQ. V shed 0 bases and J shed 8 bases, with 18 bases lying between them. CDR3 in amino acids: CASSQEAGLQGGTQYF. The CDR3 DNA sequence: TGTGCCAGCAGCCAAGAGGCCGGCTTACAGGGAGGTACGCAGTATTTT.

This clone has only one observation. The V call is TRBV18, the J call TRBJ1-2; D is ambiguous. This CDR3 spans 14 amino acids. Trimming cost V 3 bases and J 4 bases, with 12 bases left between them. The germline V gene has CDR1 KGHSH and CDR2 LQKENI. The CDR3 DNA is TGTGCCAGCTCACCCTCTACTGAAGGCTATGGCTACACCTTC. Amino acids: CASSPSTEGYGYTF. Based on the CDR3 plus reference TRBV18 and TRBJ1-2, the full variable domain is NAGVMQNPRHLVRRRGQEARLRCSPMKGHSHVYWYRQLPEEGLKFMVYLQKENIIDESGMPKERFSAEFPKEGPSILRIQQVVRGDSAAYFCASSPSTEGYGYTFGSGTRLTVV.

The chain joins TRBV20-1 to TRBJ2-7; the D call may be TRBD1 or TRBD2 (5 bases each). The CDR3 spans 10 residues. Germline values: CDR1 DFQATT, CDR2 SNEGSKA (reference sequence). V shed 6 bases and J shed 6 bases, with 9 bases lying between them. The CDR3 bases are TGCAGTGCAACGAGGGGCGAGCAGTACTTC. This sequence encodes CSATRGEQYF.

V usage is TRBV2 and J usage is TRBJ2-7; D possibly corresponds to TRBD2 (7 bases). CDR3 size: 13 residues. Between the trimmed V and J ends, which lost 6 bases and 6 bases, there was a span of 15 bases. Germline CDR1 SNHLY, CDR2 FYNNEI. Written as DNA, the CDR3 is TGTGCCAGCAGCCCTAGGGGGGGCGGCGAGCAGTACTTC. It is translated as CASSPRGGGEQYF.

V is TRBV28 and J is TRBJ1-2; 10 bases are shared with TRBD1. Germline CDR1 reads MDHEN; CDR2 reads SYDVKM. This CDR3 is built from 15 residues. The ends lost 5 bases at V and 4 bases at J; junction bases unmatched: 7. CDR3 residues: CASSPGGQGPYGYTF. The CDR3 bases are TGTGCCAGCAGTCCGGGGGGACAGGGGCCCTATGGCTACACCTTC.

This clone was recorded only once. This chain links TRBV4-3 with TRBJ2-2; D unclear. The CDR3 is 13 residues long. Germline CDR1 reads LGHNA; CDR2 reads YSLEER. The V end was cut by 0 bases, the J end by 7 bases, with 6 bases between. CDR3 residues: CASSQEGIGELFF. The CDR3 region has the DNA TGCGCCAGCAGCCAAGAAGGAATCGGGGAGCTGTTTTTT.

The chain carries TRBV9 and TRBJ2-1; D is perhaps TRBD2 (5 bases). Germline loops: CDR1 SGDLS, CDR2 YYNGEE. The CDR3 is made up of 15 amino acids. Trimming pared 7 bases from V and 0 bases from J, leaving 14 bases between. In nucleotides, the CDR3 is TGTGCCAGCTCGTACGGGGTCGGCTCCTACAATGAGCAGTTCTTC. Protein product: CASSYGVGSYNEQFF. Full variable domain (remainder filled in from reference TRBV9 and TRBJ2-1): DSGVTQTPKHLITATGQRVTLRCSPRSGDLSVYWYQQSLDQGLQFLIQYYNGEERAKGNILERFSAQQFPDLHSELNLSSLELGDSALYFCASSYGVGSYNEQFFGPGTRLTVL.